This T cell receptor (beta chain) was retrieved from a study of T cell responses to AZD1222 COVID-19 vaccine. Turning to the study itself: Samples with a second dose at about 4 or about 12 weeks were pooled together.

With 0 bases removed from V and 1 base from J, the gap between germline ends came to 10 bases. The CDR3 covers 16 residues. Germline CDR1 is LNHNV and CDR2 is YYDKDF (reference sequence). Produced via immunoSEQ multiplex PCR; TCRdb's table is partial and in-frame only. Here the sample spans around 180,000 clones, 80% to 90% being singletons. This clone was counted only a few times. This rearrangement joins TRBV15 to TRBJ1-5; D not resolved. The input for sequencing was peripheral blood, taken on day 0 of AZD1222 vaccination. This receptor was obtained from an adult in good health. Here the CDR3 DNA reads TGTGCCACCAGCAGAGATCGGATATACAGCAATCAGCCCCAGCATTTT. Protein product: CATSRDRIYSNQPQHF.